This T cell receptor beta chain was sequenced for a study of blood T cells in healthy people across ages. Overall study findings and caveats: Per million T cells, TCR beta diversity dropped about linearly as age rose.

About this clonotype: Its specificity is unknown.

Through a sample-barcoded 5' primer and a J-beta primer mix, a second PCR was run for roughly 6 to 12 cycles. Via MiXCR, TCRdb re-called the 5' RACE reads, giving one row per CDR3 protein. This sample has some 930,000 distinct CDR3 sequences; 25% to 30% occur once, and the top ten carry roughly 10%. These data were likewise used in another study, on T cells of mothers and their children. That study adds: The study found slightly higher but non-significant overlap in related versus unrelated mother-child pairs.

What was sequenced was blood. This clonotype originated in a woman in her thirties or forties in good health.

CDR3 sequence: CSVVRGTDTQYF. The CDR3 nucleotides are TGCAGCGTTGTTAGGGGCACAGATACGCAGTATTTT. The chain links TRBV29-1 to TRBJ2-3; D gene uncertain. The V end lost 4 bases, the J end lost 1 base, and 6 bases lay between the germline ends. The CDR3 spans 12 residues. Looked up from germline, CDR1 is SQVTM and CDR2 is ANQGSEA.